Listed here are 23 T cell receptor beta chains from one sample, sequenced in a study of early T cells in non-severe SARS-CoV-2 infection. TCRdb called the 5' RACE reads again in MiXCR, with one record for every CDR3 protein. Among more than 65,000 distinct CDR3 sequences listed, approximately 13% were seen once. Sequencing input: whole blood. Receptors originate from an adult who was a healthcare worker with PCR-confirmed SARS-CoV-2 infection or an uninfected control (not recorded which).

The CDR3 DNA is TGTGCCAGCAGTTTTGGGATCCGGGCAAACTCCTACGAGCAGTACTTC. Residues: CASSFGIRANSYEQYF. This chain joins TRBV28 and TRBJ2-7; no reliable D call. The ends were cut back, 3 bases at V and 0 bases at J, with 15 bases in the middle. The V gene's germline CDR1 is MDHEN and CDR2 SYDVKM. The CDR3 length is 16 residues.

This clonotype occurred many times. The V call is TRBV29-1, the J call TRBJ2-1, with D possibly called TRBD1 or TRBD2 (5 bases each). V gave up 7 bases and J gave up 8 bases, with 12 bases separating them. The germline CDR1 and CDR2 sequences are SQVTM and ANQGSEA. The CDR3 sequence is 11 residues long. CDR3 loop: CSAPVGDEQFF. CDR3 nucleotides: TGCAGCGCTCCCGTGGGGGATGAGCAGTTCTTC.

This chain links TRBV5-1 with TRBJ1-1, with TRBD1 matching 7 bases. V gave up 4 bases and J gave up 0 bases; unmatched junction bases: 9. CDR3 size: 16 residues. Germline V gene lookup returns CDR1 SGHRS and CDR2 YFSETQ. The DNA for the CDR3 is TGCGCCAGCAGCCCTAGTACTGGGACAGTGAACACTGAAGCTTTCTTT. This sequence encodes CASSPSTGTVNTEAFF. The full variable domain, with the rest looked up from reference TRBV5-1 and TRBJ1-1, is KAGVTQTPRYLIKTRGQQVTLSCSPISGHRSVSWYQQTPGQGLQFLFEYFSETQRNKGNFPGRFSGRQFSNSRSEMNVSTLELGDSALYLCASSPSTGTVNTEAFFGQGTRLTVV.

CDR3 in amino acids: CSVLQSYEQYF. The CDR3 DNA sequence: TGCAGCGTGTTACAATCCTACGAGCAGTACTTC. The chain employs TRBV29-1 and TRBJ2-7; D not resolved. Trimming took 6 bases from V and 1 from J, leaving 7 bases between them. CDR3 length: 11 amino acids. Germline lookup yields CDR1 SQVTM and CDR2 ANQGSEA.

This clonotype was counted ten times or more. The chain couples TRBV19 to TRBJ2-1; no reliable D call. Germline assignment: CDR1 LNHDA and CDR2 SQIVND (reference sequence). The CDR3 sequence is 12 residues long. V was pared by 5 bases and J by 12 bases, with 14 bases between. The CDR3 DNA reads TGTGCCAGTAGTCAACAGATTACGGGGCAGTTCTTC. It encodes CASSQQITGQFF.

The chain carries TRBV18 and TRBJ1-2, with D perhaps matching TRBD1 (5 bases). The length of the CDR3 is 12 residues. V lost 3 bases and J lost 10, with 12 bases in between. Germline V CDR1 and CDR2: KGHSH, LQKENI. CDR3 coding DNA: TGTGCCAGCTCACCCATTGGGGACTCCTACACCTTC. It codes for CASSPIGDSYTF.

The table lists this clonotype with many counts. For the CDR3, the DNA is TGTGCCAGCAGGAACCGACGGCTAGACAGGGGCACAGATACGCAGTATTTT. Translation gives CASRNRRLDRGTDTQYF. This chain joins TRBV27 and TRBJ2-3; 7 bases map to TRBD1. The CDR3 has 17 residues. The V gene's germline CDR1 is MNHEY and CDR2 SMNVEV (reference sequence). Trimming cost V 6 bases and J 1 base; bases outside gene matches: 13.

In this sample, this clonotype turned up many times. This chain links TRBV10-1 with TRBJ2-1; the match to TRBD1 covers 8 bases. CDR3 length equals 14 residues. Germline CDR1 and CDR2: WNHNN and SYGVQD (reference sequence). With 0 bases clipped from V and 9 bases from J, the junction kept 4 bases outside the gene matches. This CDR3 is CASSESGTGGEQFF. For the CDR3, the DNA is TGCGCCAGCAGTGAGTCTGGGACAGGCGGTGAGCAGTTCTTC.

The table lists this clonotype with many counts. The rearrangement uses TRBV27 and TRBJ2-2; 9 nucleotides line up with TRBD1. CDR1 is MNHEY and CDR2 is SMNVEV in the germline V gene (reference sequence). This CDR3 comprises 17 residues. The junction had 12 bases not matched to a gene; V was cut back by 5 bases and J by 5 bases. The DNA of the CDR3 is TGTGCCAGCAGTACCTACCGGGACAGGGAAACGACCGGGGAGCTGTTTTTT. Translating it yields CASSTYRDRETTGELFF.

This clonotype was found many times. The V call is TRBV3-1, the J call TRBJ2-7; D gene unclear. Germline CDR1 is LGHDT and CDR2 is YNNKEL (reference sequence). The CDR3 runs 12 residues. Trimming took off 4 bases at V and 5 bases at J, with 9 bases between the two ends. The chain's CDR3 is CASSLPGDEQYF. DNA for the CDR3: TGTGCCAGCAGCCTCCCGGGCGACGAGCAGTACTTC.

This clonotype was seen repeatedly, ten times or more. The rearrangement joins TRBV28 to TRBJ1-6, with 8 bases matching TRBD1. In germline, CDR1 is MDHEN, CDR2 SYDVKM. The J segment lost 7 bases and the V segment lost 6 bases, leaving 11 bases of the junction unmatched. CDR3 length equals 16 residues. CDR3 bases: TGTGCCAGCAGAAACGACAGGGGCGCGAAGAATTCACCCCTCCACTTT. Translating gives CASRNDRGAKNSPLHF.

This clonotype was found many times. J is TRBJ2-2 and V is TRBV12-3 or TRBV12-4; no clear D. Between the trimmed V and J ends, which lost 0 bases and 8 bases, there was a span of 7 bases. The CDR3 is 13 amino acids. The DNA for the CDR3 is TGTGCCAGCAGTTTAGCGCTGGCGGGGGAGCTGTTTTTT. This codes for CASSLALAGELFF.

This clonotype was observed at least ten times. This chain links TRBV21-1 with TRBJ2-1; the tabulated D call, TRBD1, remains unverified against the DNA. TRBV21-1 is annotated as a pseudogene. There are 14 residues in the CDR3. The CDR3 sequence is CASTDREGYNEQFF. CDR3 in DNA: TGTGCCAGCACCGACAGGGAGGGCTACAATGAGCAGTTCTTC.

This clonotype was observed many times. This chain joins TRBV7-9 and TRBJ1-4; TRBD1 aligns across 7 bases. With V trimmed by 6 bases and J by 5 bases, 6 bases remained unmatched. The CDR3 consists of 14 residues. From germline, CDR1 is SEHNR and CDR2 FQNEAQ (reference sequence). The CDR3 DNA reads TGTGCCAGCAGTTTTCCGGGACAGAATGAAAAACTGTTTTTT. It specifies CASSFPGQNEKLFF. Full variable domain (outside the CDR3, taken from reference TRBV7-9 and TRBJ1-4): DTGVSQNPRHKITKRGQNVTFRCDPISEHNRLYWYRQTLGQGPEFLTYFQNEAQLEKSRLLSDRFSAERPKGSFSTLEIQRTEQGDSAMYLCASSFPGQNEKLFFGSGTQLSVL.

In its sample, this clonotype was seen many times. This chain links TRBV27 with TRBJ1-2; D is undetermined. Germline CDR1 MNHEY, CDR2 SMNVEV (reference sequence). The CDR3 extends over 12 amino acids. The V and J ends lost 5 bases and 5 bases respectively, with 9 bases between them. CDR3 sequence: CASSPGPYGYTF. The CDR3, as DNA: TGTGCCAGCAGTCCCGGACCGTATGGCTACACCTTC.

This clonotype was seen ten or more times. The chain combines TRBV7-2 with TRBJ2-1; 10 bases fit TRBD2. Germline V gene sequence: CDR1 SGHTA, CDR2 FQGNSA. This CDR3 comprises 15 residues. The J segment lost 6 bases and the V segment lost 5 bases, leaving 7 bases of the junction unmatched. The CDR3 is CASSPTSGSFNEQFF. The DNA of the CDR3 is TGTGCCAGCAGCCCGACTAGCGGGTCGTTCAATGAGCAGTTCTTC.

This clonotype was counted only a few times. The CDR3 is CASSHVWRLTYNEQFF. The CDR3 bases are TGTGCCAGCAGCCACGTGTGGCGGCTTACCTACAATGAGCAGTTCTTC. The genes are TRBV11-2 and TRBJ2-1; D is undetermined. V dropped 5 bases and J dropped 2 bases, with 16 bases sitting between them. CDR3 length: 16 amino acids. Germline V CDR1 and CDR2: SGHAT, FQNNGV.

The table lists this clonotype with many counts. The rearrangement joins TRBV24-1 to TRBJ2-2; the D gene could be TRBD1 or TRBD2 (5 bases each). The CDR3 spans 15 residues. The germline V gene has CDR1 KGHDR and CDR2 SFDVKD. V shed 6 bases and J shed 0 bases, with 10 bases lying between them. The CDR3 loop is CATSSGRTNTGELFF. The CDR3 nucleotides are TGTGCCACCAGTTCGGGACGGACGAACACCGGGGAGCTGTTTTTT.

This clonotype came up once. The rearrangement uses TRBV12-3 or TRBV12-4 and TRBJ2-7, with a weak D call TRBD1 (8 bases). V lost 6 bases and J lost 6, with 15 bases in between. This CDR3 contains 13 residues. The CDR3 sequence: CASRKTGEGEQYF. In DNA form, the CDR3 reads TGTGCCAGCAGGAAGACAGGGGAGGGCGAGCAGTACTTC.

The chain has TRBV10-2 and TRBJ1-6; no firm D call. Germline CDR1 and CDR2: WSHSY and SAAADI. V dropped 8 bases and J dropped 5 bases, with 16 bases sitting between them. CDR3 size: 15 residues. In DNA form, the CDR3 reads TGCGCCAGCGGGAATAGCGAGGCGAATAATTCACCCCTCCACTTT. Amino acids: CASGNSEANNSPLHF.

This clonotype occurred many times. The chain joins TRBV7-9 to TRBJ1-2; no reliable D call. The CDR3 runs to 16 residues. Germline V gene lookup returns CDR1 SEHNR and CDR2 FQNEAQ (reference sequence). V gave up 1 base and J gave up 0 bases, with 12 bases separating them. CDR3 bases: TGTGCCAGCAGCTTAGTTCGGAGTGCAGCTAACTATGGCTACACCTTC. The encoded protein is CASSLVRSAANYGYTF.

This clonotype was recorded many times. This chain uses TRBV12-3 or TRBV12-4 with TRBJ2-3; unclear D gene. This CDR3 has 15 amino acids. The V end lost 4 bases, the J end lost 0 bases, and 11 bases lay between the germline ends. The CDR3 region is CASSSRVTSTDTQYF. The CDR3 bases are TGTGCCAGCAGTTCTAGAGTGACTAGCACAGATACGCAGTATTTT.

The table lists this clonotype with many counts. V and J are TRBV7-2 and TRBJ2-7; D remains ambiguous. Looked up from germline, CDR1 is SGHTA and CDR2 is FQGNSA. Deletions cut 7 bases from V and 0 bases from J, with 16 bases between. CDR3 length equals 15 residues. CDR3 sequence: CASMISNRNSYEQYF. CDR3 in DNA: TGTGCCAGCATGATTAGTAACAGAAACTCCTACGAGCAGTACTTC.